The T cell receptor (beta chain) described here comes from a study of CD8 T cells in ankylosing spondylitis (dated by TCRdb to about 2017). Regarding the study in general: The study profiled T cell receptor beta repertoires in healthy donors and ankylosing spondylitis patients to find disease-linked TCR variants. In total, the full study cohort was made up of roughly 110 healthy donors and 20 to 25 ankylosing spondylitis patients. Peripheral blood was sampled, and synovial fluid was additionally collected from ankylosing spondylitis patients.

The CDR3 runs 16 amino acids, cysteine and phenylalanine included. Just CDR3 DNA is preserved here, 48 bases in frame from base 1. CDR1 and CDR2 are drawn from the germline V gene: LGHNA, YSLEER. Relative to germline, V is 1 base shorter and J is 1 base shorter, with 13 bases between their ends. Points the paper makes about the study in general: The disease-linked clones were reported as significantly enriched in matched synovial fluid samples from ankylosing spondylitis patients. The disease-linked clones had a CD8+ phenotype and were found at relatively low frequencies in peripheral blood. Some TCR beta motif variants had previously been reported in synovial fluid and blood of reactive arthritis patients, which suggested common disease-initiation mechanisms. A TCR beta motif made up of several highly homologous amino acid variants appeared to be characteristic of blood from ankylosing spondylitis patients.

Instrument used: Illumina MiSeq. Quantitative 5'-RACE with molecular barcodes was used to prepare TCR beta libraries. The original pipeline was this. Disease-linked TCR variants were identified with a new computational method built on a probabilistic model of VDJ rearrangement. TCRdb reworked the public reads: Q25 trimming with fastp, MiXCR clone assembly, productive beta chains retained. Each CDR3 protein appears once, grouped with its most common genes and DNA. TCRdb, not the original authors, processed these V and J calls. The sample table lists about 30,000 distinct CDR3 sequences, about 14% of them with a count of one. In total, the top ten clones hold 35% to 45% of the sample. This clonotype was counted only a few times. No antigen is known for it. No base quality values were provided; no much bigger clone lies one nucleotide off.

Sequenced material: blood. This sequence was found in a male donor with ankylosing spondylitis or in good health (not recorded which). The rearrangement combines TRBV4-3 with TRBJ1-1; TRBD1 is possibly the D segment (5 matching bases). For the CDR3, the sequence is CASSQAGGSGNTEAFF. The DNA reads TGCGCCAGCAGCCAAGCGGGGGGATCGGGGAACACTGAAGCTTTCTTT.